Reported below is one T cell receptor beta chain. In the authors' workflow: Amplification of reference gene primers was used by the study to estimate nucleated cell counts. Repertoires were generated with immunoSEQ multiplex PCR, while TCRdb's copy carries only in-frame clones and drops some. V and J calls and clone size are given by that table; D and trimming were obtained from the DNA. The sample includes 75,000 to 80,000 clones, roughly 80% of them seen just once. This sample was taken from a study of blood T cell repertoires in COVID-19. Study information: The analysed material was cDNA or gDNA that came from T cells, B-cell-depleted T cells, or PBMCs.

Germline loops: CDR1 MNHEY, CDR2 SMNVEV (reference sequence). The CDR3 contains 15 residues. The trim removed 4 bases at V and 3 bases at J, leaving 8 bases unmatched. This TCR derives from a woman aged 60-70 years with acute or convalescent COVID-19. What was sequenced was peripheral blood. The rearrangement joins TRBV27 to TRBJ1-2; 7 positions match TRBD1. Written as DNA, the CDR3 is TGTGCCAGCAGTTCCCTCCTACAGGGGCACTATGGCTACACCTTC. This translates into CASSSLLQGHYGYTF.